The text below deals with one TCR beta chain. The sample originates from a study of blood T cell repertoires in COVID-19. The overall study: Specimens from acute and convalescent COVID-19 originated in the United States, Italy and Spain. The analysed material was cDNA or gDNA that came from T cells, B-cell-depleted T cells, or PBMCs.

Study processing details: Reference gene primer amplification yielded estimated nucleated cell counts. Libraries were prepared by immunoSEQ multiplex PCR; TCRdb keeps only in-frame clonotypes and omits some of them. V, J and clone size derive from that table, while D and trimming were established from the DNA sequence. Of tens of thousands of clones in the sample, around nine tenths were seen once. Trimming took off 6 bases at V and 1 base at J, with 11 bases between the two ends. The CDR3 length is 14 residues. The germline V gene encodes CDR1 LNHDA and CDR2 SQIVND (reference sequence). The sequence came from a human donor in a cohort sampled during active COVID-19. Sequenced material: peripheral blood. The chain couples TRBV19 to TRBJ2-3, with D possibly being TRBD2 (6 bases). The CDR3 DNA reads TGTGCCAGTAGGAAGGGACTGGGCACAGATACGCAGTATTTT. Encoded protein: CASRKGLGTDTQYF.